These 20 T cell receptor beta chains came from one sample sequenced in a study of CD8+CD57+ T cells in acquired aplastic anemia. It was genomic DNA that served as the template for profiling TCR beta VDJ and CDR3. Each CDR3 protein gets one entry after TCRdb re-called the reads with MiXCR. The data show some 180,000 distinct CDR3 sequences, less than 55% seen once. Source material: sorted CD4+, CD8+, or CD8+CD57+ T cells (not recorded which) from PBMCs. The receptors originated from a human donor in good health.

With regard to this clonotype: A junction boundary mismatches the germline segment, possibly from a read error. The chain employs TRBV7-2 and TRBJ2-5, with 7 bases fitting TRBD2. The CDR3 sequence is 14 residues long. Germline assignment: CDR1 SGHTA and CDR2 FQGNSA. The chain's CDR3 is CASSFRAGYEIQYF. CDR3 coding DNA: TGTGCCAGCAGCTTCAGAGCGGGGTACGAGATCCAGTACTTC.

This clonotype has a handful of counts. V gene TRBV15 combines with J gene TRBJ1-1; TRBD1 might be the D (6 bases). V lost 7 bases and J lost 4, with 16 bases in between. Germline V gene sequence: CDR1 LNHNV, CDR2 YYDKDF (reference sequence). This CDR3 comprises 14 residues. In DNA, the CDR3 is TGTGCCACCACTAACAGGGTGGAGGGCACTGAAGCTTTCTTT. The encoded protein is CATTNRVEGTEAFF.

The V and J genes are TRBV7-2 and TRBJ2-3; the match to TRBD2 covers 8 bases. Trimming took 5 bases from V and 8 from J; bases not matched to a gene: 3. The CDR3 has 12 amino acids. The germline V gene has CDR1 SGHTA and CDR2 FQGNSA. CDR3 DNA sequence: TGTGCCAGCAGCCCCCGGGAGGGTACGCAGTATTTT. Translation gives CASSPREGTQYF.

This clonotype was counted a few times. The J gene is TRBJ1-5, the V gene TRBV10-3; maybe TRBD1 (6 bases). There are 14 residues in the CDR3. Germline V gene lookup returns CDR1 ENHRY and CDR2 SYGVKD. Trimming left V 3 bases short and J 4 bases short, with 10 bases between. The CDR3 DNA sequence: TGTGCCATCAGTGAAGGACAGAGTAATCAGCCCCAGCATTTT. Amino acid sequence: CAISEGQSNQPQHF.

In DNA form, the CDR3 reads TGTGCCACCAGCAGAGATAAGGCCAGATACGAGCAGTACTTC. Translating it yields CATSRDKARYEQYF. The chain links TRBV15 to TRBJ2-7; D unresolved. Trimming took 0 bases from V and 4 from J, leaving 10 bases between them. This CDR3 spans 14 amino acids. Germline assignment: CDR1 LNHNV and CDR2 YYDKDF (reference sequence).

This clonotype was seen only a few times. This may come from a read error, since a much larger clone is one base off. The CDR3 sequence: CASSLLTGSYEQYF. The CDR3 coding sequence is TGTGCCAGCAGCCTTCTGACAGGTTCCTACGAGCAGTACTTC. The gene calls are TRBV5-4 and TRBJ2-7, with D perhaps matching TRBD1 (6 bases). Germline CDR1 is SGHNT and CDR2 is YYREEE (reference sequence). V was pared by 4 bases and J by 1 base, with 12 bases between. This CDR3 spans 14 amino acids.

The chain has TRBV11-3 and TRBJ2-2; D is possibly TRBD2 (5 bases). V dropped 1 base and J dropped 6 bases, with 9 bases sitting between them. Germline CDR1 reads SGHNT; CDR2 reads YENEEA. The CDR3 runs to 14 residues. The CDR3 nucleotides are TGTGCCAGCAGCTTAGTGGTGGGAGCCGGGGAGCTGTTTTTT. Protein sequence: CASSLVVGAGELFF.

The chain combines TRBV19 with TRBJ2-7; D possibly corresponds to TRBD2 (5 bases). Germline V gene sequence: CDR1 LNHDA, CDR2 SQIVND (reference sequence). Trimming left V 3 bases short and J 2 bases short, with 11 bases between. This CDR3 is built from 14 residues. In nucleotides, the CDR3 is TGTGCCAGTAGTATCGCGGGTCTCCCCTACGAGCAGTACTTC. Translating it yields CASSIAGLPYEQYF.

This clonotype showed up just a few times. The rearrangement uses TRBV2 and TRBJ2-3; tentatively, D is TRBD1 (6 bases). Trimming removed 5 bases at V and 0 bases at J, with 12 bases between. There are 15 residues in the CDR3. Looked up from germline, CDR1 is SNHLY and CDR2 is FYNNEI. CDR3 in DNA: TGTGCCAGCAGTACCGGGACACCCAGCACAGATACGCAGTATTTT. Translating gives CASSTGTPSTDTQYF.

This clonotype was counted ten times or more. The gene calls are TRBV10-3 and TRBJ1-1, with D perhaps TRBD1 (6 bases). The CDR3 covers 17 residues. Looked up from germline, CDR1 is ENHRY and CDR2 is SYGVKD. V lost 4 bases and J lost 3, with 21 bases in between. For the CDR3, the DNA is TGTGCCATCAGTGGCCCCACAGGGAGCGGGCAGTACACTGAAGCTTTCTTT. It specifies CAISGPTGSGQYTEAFF.

This clonotype has more than one count but fewer than ten. The genes are TRBV11-2 and TRBJ2-1, with TRBD2 matching over 7 bases. V shed 3 bases and J 9 bases; nucleotides not matched to a gene: 14. The CDR3 consists of 16 residues. The V gene's germline CDR1 is SGHAT and CDR2 FQNNGV. CDR3 in amino acids: CASSFRWEGPRGEQFF. DNA of the CDR3: TGTGCCAGCAGCTTCAGGTGGGAGGGCCCCCGCGGTGAGCAGTTCTTC.

This clonotype was recorded at least ten times. The chain combines TRBV5-6 with TRBJ2-2; TRBD2 aligns across 8 bases. Trimming cost V 4 bases and J 6 bases; bases outside gene matches: 11. The CDR3 sequence is 16 residues long. The V gene's germline CDR1 is SGHDT and CDR2 YYEEEE. The CDR3 loop is CASSLIGAGVPGELFF. CDR3 nucleotide sequence: TGTGCCAGCAGCCTCATTGGAGCGGGAGTCCCCGGGGAGCTGTTTTTT.

This chain links TRBV7-8 with TRBJ2-7, with D possibly being TRBD1 (5 bases). Looked up from germline, CDR1 is SGHVS and CDR2 is FQNEAQ. V was cut by 11 bases and J by 5 bases, with 13 bases left in between. The CDR3 consists of 11 residues. The CDR3 sequence: CAPTGRDEQYF. CDR3 coding DNA: TGTGCCCCGACCGGCAGGGACGAGCAGTACTTC.

This rearrangement joins TRBV4-2 to TRBJ2-2; D might be TRBD1 (5 bases). The germline V gene encodes CDR1 LGHNA and CDR2 YNFKEQ. The V end lost 6 bases, the J end lost 4 bases, and 21 bases lay between the germline ends. The CDR3 has 17 amino acids. The CDR3 sequence: CASSPAGPLQGTGELFF. The DNA of the CDR3 is TGTGCCAGCAGTCCCGCCGGGCCATTGCAGGGCACCGGGGAGCTGTTTTTT.

The chain employs TRBV15 and TRBJ1-6; TRBD1 aligns across 8 bases. CDR3 size: 14 residues. Germline CDR1 and CDR2: LNHNV and YYDKDF (reference sequence). J lost 9 bases, V lost 5 bases, and 6 bases had no gene match. Written as DNA, the CDR3 is TGTGCCACCAGCCTTGACAGGGGAGTTTCACCCCTCCACTTT. This codes for CATSLDRGVSPLHF. Full variable domain (rest looked up from reference TRBV15 and TRBJ1-6): DAMVIQNPRYQVTQFGKPVTLSCSQTLNHNVMYWYQQKSSQAPKLLFHYYDKDFNNEADTPDNFQSRRPNTSFCFLDIRSPGLGDTAMYLCATSLDRGVSPLHFGNGTRLTVT.

Ten or more counts support this clonotype. The rearrangement uses TRBV7-9 and TRBJ2-5; tentatively, D is TRBD1 (5 bases). Germline CDR1 SEHNR, CDR2 FQNEAQ (reference sequence). The CDR3 is 13 amino acids. Deletions cut 2 bases from V and 5 bases from J, with 9 bases between. The CDR3 sequence is CASSLQGMETQYF. CDR3 DNA: TGTGCCAGCAGCTTACAGGGAATGGAGACCCAGTACTTC.

This clonotype came up once. In nucleotides, the CDR3 is TGCAGTGGGACCGTGGATGAAAAACTGTTTTTT. Translating gives CSGTVDEKLFF. The chain joins TRBV20-1 to TRBJ1-4; D is unresolved. The CDR3 has 11 residues. Germline V gene sequence: CDR1 DFQATT, CDR2 SNEGSKA (reference sequence). Trimming removed 7 bases from V and 6 bases from J, with 9 bases in between.

This clonotype was seen at least ten times. The rearrangement uses TRBV11-2 and TRBJ2-3; 9 nucleotides line up with TRBD2. Germline V lookup: CDR1 SGHAT, CDR2 FQNNGV. The CDR3 spans 16 residues. Losses at the gene ends were 1 base for V and 3 bases for J; bases not matched to a gene: 5. The CDR3 loop is CASSLVAGGPTDTQYF. The CDR3 region has the DNA TGTGCCAGCAGCTTAGTTGCGGGAGGGCCAACAGATACGCAGTATTTT.

The rearrangement links TRBV25-1 to TRBJ2-5; the match to TRBD2 covers 14 bases. Per the germline V gene, CDR1 is MGHDK and CDR2 is SYGVNS. J gave up 4 bases and V 6 bases, and 4 bases lay outside the gene matches. This CDR3 is built from 15 residues. CDR3 amino acids: CASRVGLAGGETQYF. CDR3 coding DNA: TGTGCCAGCAGGGTAGGACTAGCGGGAGGAGAGACCCAGTACTTC. Full variable domain (remainder filled in from reference TRBV25-1 and TRBJ2-5): EADIYQTPRYLVIGTGKKITLECSQTMGHDKMYWYQQDPGMELHLIHYSYGVNSTEKGDLSSESTVSRIRTEHFPLTLESARPSHTSQYLCASRVGLAGGETQYFGPGTRLLVL.

In regard to this clonotype: Because the CDR3 is missing its conserved closing phenylalanine or tryptophan, this is likely a read error. V usage is TRBV4-2 and J usage is TRBJ2-1; 8 nucleotides align to TRBD1. Per germline, CDR1 LGHNA and CDR2 YNFKEQ. Unmatched junction bases numbered 6, after V lost 0 bases and J lost 5 bases. This CDR3 has 16 residues. The CDR3 DNA sequence: TGTGCCAGCAGCCAAGAAGAGGCAGGGGGCAACAATGAGCAGTTCCTC. It yields the protein CASSQEEAGGNNEQFL.